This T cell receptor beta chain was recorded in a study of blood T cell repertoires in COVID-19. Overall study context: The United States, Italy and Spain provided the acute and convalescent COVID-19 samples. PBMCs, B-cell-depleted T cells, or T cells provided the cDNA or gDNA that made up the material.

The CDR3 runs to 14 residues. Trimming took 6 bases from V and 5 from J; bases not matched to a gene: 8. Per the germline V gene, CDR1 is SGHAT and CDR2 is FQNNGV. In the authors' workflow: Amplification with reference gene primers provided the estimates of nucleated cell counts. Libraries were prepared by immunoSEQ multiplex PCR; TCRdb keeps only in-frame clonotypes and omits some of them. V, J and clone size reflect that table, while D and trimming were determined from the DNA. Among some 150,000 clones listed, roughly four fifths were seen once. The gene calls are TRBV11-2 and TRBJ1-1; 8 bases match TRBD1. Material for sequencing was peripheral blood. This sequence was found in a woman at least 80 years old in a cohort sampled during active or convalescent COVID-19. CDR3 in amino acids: CASRRQGSSTEAFF. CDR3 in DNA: TGTGCCAGCAGGCGACAGGGGAGTTCAACTGAAGCTTTCTTT.